This TCR beta chain was obtained from a study of regulatory T cells in long-lasting Graves disease. At least ten counts were recorded for this clonotype. The TCR beta library used iRepertoire HTBI primers with Arm-PCR amplification of CDR3. TCRdb reprocessed the multiplex PCR reads with MiXCR, giving one entry per CDR3 protein. The sample records about 460,000 distinct CDR3 sequences, approximately 15% being singletons. CDR3 length: 16 amino acids. Looked up from germline, CDR1 is MNHEY and CDR2 is SVGAGI. Trimming cost V 4 bases and J 0 bases, with 13 bases left between them. Documented time point: newly diagnosed GD, antithyroid drugs for less than 3 months. TCR sequences were obtained from RNA taken from PBMCs. These data were also reused for a study on T cells in Graves' hyperthyroidism and ophthalmopathy.

The receptor was derived from a woman aged 45 to 65 with Graves disease. This specimen was peripheral blood mononuclear cells (PBMCs), taken at new diagnosis, from a patient treated with antithyroid drugs. The chain joins TRBV6-5 to TRBJ1-5; TRBD1 might be the D (6 bases). The CDR3 reads CASSFRGPYSNQPQHF. The DNA of the CDR3 is TGTGCCAGCAGTTTCAGGGGTCCCTATAGCAATCAGCCCCAGCATTTT.